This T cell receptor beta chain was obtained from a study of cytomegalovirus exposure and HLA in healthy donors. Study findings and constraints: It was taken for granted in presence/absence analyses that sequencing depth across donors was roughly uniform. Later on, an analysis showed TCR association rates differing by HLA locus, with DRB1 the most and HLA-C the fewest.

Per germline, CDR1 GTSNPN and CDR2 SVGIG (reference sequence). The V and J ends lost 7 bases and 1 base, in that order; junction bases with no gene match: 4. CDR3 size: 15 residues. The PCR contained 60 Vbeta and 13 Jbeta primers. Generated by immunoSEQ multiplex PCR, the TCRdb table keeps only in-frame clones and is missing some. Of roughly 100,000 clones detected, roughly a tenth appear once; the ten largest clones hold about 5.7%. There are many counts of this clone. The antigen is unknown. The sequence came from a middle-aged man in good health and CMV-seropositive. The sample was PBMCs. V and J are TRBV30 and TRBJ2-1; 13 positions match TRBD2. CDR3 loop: CASGLAGVSYNEQFF. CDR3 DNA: TGTGCCTCCGGACTAGCGGGAGTATCCTACAATGAGCAGTTCTTC. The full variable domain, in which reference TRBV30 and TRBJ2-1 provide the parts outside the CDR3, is SQTIHQWPATLVQPVGSPLSLECTVEGTSNPNLYWYRQAAGRGLQLLFYSVGIGQISSEVPQNLSASRPQDRQFILSSKKLLLSDSGFYLCASGLAGVSYNEQFFGPGTRLTVL.